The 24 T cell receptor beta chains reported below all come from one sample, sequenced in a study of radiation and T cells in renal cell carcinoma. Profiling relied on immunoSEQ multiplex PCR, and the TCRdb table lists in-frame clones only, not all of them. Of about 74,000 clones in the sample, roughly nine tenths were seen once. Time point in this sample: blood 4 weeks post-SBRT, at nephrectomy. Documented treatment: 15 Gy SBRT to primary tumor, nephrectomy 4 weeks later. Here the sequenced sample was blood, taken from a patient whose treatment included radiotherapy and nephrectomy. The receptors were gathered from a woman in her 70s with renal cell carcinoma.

The chain's CDR3 is CASRNRHGSPLHF. DNA of the CDR3: TGTGCCTCCCGGAATAGGCATGGTTCACCCCTCCACTTT. The genes are TRBV30 and TRBJ1-6; D is undetermined. Deletions cut 7 bases from V and 9 bases from J, with 16 bases between. The length of the CDR3 is 13 residues. Looked up from germline, CDR1 is GTSNPN and CDR2 is SVGIG (reference sequence).

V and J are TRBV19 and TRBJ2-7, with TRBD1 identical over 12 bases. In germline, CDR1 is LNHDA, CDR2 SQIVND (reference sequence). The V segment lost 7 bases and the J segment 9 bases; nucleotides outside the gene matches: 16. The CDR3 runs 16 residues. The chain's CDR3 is CASTRSGTGGYPAQYF. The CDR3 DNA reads TGTGCCAGTACTAGGTCCGGGACAGGGGGCTATCCTGCGCAGTACTTC. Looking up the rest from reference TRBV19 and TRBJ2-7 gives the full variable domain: DGGITQSPKYLFRKEGQNVTLSCEQNLNHDAMYWYRQDPGQGLRLIYYSQIVNDFQKGDIAEGYSVSREKKESFPLTVTSAQKNPTAFYLCASTRSGTGGYPAQYFGPGTRLTVT.

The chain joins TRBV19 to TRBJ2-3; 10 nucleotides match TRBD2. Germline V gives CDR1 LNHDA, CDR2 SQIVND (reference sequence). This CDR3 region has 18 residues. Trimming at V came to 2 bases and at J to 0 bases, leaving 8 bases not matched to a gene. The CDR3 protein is CASSIQTSGATSTDTQYF. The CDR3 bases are TGTGCCAGTAGTATACAAACTAGCGGGGCCACTAGCACAGATACGCAGTATTTT.

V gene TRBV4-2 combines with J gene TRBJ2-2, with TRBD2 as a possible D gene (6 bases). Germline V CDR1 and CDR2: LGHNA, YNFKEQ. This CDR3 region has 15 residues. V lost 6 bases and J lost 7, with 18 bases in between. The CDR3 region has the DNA TGTGCCAGCAGAACGGGACTCCTCGGAATCGGGGAGCTGTTTTTT. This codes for CASRTGLLGIGELFF.

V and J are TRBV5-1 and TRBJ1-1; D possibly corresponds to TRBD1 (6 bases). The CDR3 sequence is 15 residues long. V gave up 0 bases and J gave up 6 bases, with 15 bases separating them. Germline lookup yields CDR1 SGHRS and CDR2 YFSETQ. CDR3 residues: CASSLGQALGAEAFF. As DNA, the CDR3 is TGCGCCAGCAGCTTGGGACAGGCCCTAGGGGCTGAAGCTTTCTTT.

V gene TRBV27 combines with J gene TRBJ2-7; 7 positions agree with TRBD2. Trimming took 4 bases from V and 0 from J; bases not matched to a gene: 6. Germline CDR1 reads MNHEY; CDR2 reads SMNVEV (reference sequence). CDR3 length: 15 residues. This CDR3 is CASSSRLAASYEQYF. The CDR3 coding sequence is TGTGCCAGCAGTTCCCGCCTAGCGGCCTCCTACGAGCAGTACTTC.

CDR3 region: CSVAQSAEKLFF. CDR3 in DNA: TGCAGCGTTGCACAGAGCGCAGAAAAACTGTTTTTT. The rearrangement uses TRBV29-1 and TRBJ1-4, with D unclear. Germline V lookup: CDR1 SQVTM, CDR2 ANQGSEA. V lost 4 bases, J lost 8 bases, and 11 bases lay in between. This CDR3 is built from 12 residues. The variable domain in full, with the rest retrieved from reference TRBV29-1 and TRBJ1-4, is SAVISQKPSRDICQRGTSLTIQCQVDSQVTMMFWYRQQPGQSLTLIATANQGSEATYESGFVIDKFPISRPNLTFSTLTVSNMSPEDSSIYLCSVAQSAEKLFFGSGTQLSVL.

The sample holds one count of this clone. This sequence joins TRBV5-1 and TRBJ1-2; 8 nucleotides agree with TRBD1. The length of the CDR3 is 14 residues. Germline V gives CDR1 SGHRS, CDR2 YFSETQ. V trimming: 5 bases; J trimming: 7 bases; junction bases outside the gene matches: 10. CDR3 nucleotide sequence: TGCGCCAGCAGAGGCCTCCCAACAGGGGGTGGCTACACCTTC. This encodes CASRGLPTGGGYTF.

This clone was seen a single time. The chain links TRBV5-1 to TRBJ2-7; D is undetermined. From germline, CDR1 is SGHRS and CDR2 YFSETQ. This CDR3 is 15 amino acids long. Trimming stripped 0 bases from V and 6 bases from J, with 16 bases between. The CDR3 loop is CASSLAASRSGEQYF. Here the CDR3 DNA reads TGCGCCAGCAGCTTGGCGGCTAGTCGGTCGGGCGAGCAGTACTTC.

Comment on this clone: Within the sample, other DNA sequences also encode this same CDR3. The CDR3 loop reads CASSSRGGYGYTF. The CDR3 DNA follows: TGTGCCAGCAGTTCAAGGGGGGGCTATGGCTACACCTTC. The V gene is TRBV28, the J gene TRBJ1-2, with D possibly matching TRBD1 (6 bases). Germline V gene data show CDR1 as MDHEN and CDR2 as SYDVKM. Between the trimmed V and J ends, which lost 4 bases and 4 bases, there was a span of 10 bases. The CDR3 contains 13 residues.

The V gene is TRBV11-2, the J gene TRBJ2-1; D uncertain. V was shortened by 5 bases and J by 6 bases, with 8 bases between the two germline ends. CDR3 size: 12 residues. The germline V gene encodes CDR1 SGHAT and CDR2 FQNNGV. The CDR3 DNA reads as TGTGCCAGCAGCCCCGTTGGCAATGAGCAGTTCTTC. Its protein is CASSPVGNEQFF.

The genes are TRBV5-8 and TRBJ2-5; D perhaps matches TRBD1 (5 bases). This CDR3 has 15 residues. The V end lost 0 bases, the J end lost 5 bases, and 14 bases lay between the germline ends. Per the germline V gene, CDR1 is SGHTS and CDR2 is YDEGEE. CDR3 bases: TGTGCCAGCAGCTTGGAAGGGGTGAGCAGGGAGACCCAGTACTTC. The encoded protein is CASSLEGVSRETQYF.

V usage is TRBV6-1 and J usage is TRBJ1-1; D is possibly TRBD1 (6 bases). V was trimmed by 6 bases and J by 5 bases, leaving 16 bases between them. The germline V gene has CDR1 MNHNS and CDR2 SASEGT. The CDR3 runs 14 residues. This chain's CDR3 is CASRLGGQGTEAFF. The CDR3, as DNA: TGTGCCAGCAGGCTCGGGGGCCAGGGGACTGAAGCTTTCTTT.

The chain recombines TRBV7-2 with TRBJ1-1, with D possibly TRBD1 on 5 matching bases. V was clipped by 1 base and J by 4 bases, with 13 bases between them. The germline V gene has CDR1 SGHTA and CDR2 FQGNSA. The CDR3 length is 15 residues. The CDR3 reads CASSLVRGRVTEAFF. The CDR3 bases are TGTGCCAGCAGCTTAGTTCGGGGCAGGGTCACTGAAGCTTTCTTT.

CDR3 sequence reads: CASSFAGTSYEQYF. CDR3 DNA: TGTGCCAGCAGCTTCGCGGGGACCTCCTACGAGCAGTACTTC. The chain links TRBV5-4 to TRBJ2-7; a weak D match, TRBD2 (6 bases). The CDR3 is 14 residues long. The germline V gene has CDR1 SGHNT and CDR2 YYREEE (reference sequence). Trimming took 2 bases from V and 0 from J, leaving 9 bases between them.

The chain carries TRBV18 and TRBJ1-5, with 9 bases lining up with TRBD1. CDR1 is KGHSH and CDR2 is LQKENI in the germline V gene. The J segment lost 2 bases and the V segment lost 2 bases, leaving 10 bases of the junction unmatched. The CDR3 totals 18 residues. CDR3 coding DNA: TGTGCCAGCTCACCAGACCTAAGGACAGGGGTAGGCAATCAGCCCCAGCATTTT. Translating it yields CASSPDLRTGVGNQPQHF.

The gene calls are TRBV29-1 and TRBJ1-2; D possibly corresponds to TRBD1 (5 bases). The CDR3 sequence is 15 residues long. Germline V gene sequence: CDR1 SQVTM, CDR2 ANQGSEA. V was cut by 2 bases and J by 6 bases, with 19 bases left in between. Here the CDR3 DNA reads TGCAGCGTTGAAAGATCCCAGGGCTTAGTAGATGGCTACACCTTC. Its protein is CSVERSQGLVDGYTF.

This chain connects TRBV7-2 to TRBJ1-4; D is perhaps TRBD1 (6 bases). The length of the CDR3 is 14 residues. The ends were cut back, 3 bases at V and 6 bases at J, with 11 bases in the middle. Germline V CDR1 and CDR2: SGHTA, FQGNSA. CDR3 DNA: TGTGCCAGCAGCTTGACCAGGGGTTATGAAAAACTGTTTTTT. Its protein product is CASSLTRGYEKLFF.

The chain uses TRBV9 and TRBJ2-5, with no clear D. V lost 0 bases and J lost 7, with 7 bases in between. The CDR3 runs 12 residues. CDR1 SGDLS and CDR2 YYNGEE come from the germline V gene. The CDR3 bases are TGTGCCAGCAGCGTAGGCCGTGGGACCCAGTACTTC. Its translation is CASSVGRGTQYF.

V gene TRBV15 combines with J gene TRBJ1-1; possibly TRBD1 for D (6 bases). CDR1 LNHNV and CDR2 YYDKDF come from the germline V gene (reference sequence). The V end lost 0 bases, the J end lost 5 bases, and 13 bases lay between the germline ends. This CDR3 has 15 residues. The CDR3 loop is CATSRDRGEMTEAFF. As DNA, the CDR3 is TGTGCCACCAGCAGAGATAGGGGGGAGATGACTGAAGCTTTCTTT.

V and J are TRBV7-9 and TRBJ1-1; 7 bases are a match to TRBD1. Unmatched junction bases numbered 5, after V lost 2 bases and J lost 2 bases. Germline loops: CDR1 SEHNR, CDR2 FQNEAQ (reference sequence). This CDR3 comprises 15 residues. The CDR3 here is CASSLQTGLNTEAFF. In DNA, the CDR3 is TGTGCCAGCAGCTTACAGACAGGGTTAAACACTGAAGCTTTCTTT. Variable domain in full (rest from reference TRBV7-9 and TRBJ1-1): DTGVSQNPRHKITKRGQNVTFRCDPISEHNRLYWYRQTLGQGPEFLTYFQNEAQLEKSRLLSDRFSAERPKGSFSTLEIQRTEQGDSAMYLCASSLQTGLNTEAFFGQGTRLTVV.

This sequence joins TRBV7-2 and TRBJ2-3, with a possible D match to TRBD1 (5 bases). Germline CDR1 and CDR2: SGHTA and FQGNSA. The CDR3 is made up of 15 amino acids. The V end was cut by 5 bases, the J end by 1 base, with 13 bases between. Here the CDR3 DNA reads TGTGCCAGCAGCCCCGGGCTAGGGGGCACAGATACGCAGTATTTT. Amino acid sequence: CASSPGLGGTDTQYF.

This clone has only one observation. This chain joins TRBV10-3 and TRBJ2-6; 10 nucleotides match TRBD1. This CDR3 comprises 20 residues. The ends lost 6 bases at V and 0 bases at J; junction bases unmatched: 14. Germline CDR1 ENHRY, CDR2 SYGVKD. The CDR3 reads CAISRVIPGQGNSGANVLTF. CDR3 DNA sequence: TGTGCCATCAGCCGCGTCATTCCGGGACAGGGGAACTCTGGGGCCAACGTCCTGACTTTC.

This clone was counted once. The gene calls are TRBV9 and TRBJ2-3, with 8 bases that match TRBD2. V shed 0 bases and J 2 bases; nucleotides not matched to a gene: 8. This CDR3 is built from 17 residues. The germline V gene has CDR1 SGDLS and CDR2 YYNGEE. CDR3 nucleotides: TGTGCCAGCAGCGTAGCCGGCGGGGGGAGACTCACAGATACGCAGTATTTT. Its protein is CASSVAGGGRLTDTQYF.